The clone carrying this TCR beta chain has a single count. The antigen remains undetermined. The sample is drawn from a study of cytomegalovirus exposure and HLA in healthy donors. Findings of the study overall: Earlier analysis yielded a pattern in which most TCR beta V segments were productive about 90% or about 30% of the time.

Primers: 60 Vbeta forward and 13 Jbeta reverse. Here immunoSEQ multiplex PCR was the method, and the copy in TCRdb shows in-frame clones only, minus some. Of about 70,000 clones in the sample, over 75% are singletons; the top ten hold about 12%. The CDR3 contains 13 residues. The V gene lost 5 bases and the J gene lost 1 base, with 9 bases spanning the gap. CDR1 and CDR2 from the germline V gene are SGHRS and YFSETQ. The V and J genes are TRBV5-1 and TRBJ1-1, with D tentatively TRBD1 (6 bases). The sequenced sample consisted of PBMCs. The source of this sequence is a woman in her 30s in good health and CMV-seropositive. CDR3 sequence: CASRETGNTEAFF. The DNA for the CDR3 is TGCGCCAGCAGAGAGACAGGGAACACTGAAGCTTTCTTT.